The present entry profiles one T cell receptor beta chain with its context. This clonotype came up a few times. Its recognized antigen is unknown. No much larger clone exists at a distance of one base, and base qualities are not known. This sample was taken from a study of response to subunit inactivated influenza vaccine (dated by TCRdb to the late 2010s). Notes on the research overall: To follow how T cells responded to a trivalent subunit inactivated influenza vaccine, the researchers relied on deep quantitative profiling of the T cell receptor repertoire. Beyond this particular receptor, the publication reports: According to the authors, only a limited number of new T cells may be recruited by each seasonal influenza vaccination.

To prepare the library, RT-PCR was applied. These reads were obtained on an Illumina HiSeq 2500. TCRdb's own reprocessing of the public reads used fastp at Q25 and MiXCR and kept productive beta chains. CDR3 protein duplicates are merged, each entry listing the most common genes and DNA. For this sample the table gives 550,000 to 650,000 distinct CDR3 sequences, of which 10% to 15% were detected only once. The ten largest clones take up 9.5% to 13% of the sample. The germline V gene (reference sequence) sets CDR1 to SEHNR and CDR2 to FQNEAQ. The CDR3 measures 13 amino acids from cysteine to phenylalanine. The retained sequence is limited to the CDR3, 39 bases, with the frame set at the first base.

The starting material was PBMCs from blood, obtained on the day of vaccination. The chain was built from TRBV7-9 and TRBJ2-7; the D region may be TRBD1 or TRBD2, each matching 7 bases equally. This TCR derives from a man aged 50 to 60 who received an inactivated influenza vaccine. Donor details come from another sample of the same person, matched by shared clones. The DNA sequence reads TGTGCTTCAGGGGGGGGACGAGTCTACGAGCAGTACTTC. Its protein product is CASGGGRVYEQYF.